This T cell receptor beta chain was recorded in a study of cytomegalovirus exposure and HLA in healthy donors. PCR primers comprised 60 Vbeta and 13 Jbeta primers. The assay was immunoSEQ multiplex PCR, and TCRdb's table has in-frame clones only and misses some. Of 110,000 or so clones listed, over 75% are singletons. CDR1 is SGHNT, CDR2 YENEEA, per germline. The CDR3 spans 13 residues. The V end was cut by 3 bases, the J end by 1 base, with 7 bases between. Comments on this clone: Its antigen remains unknown.

Study-wide points: TCR beta chains numbering more than 150 were designated cytomegalovirus-associated. As a later analysis showed, several of the most significant clusters appeared to be linked to common viral pathogens. Earlier analysis looked at TCR beta V segments, and most were productive about 87% or about 30% of the time.

Sequencing was performed on PBMCs. The chain carries TRBV11-3 and TRBJ2-7; no reliable D call. This clonotype was obtained from a woman younger than 45 in good health and CMV-seropositive. CDR3 residues: CASSFHGSYEQYF. The DNA for the CDR3 is TGTGCCAGCAGCTTCCACGGTTCCTACGAGCAGTACTTC.